The next 32 T cell receptor beta chains were all read from a single sample in a study of identical twins. TCRdb passed the 5' RACE reads through MiXCR, listing each CDR3 protein once. The table includes roughly 540,000 distinct CDR3 sequences, around 20% detected once. The data were also submitted as part of a second study, on T cells expressing NK-cell markers.

Sequencing was performed on CD4+ T cells sorted from blood. The receptor source for this set is a young woman in good health.

The CDR3 spells CASSQAGTRSYEQYF. Here the CDR3 DNA reads TGTGCCAGCAGCCAAGCAGGGACTCGCTCCTACGAGCAGTACTTC. The rearrangement joins TRBV3-1 to TRBJ2-7; TRBD2 might be the D (6 bases). Germline lookup yields CDR1 LGHDT and CDR2 YNNKEL (reference sequence). Trimming took off 1 base at V and 0 bases at J, with 10 bases between the two ends. This CDR3 has 15 amino acids.

The chain employs TRBV7-2 and TRBJ2-3, with D maybe TRBD2 (6 bases). Germline assignment: CDR1 SGHTA and CDR2 FQGNSA. With 7 bases removed from V and 6 bases from J, the gap between germline ends came to 17 bases. This CDR3 region has 14 residues. In DNA form, the CDR3 reads TGTGCCAGCACGACTAGGGGCCCTGGGGATACGCAGTATTTT. Translating it yields CASTTRGPGDTQYF. Variable domain in full (rest from reference TRBV7-2 and TRBJ2-3): GAGVSQSPSNKVTEKGKDVELRCDPISGHTALYWYRQSLGQGLEFLIYFQGNSAPDKSGLPSDRFSAERTGGSVSTLTIQRTQQEDSAVYLCASTTRGPGDTQYFGPGTRLTVL.

A few counts support this clonotype. The rearrangement uses TRBV7-9 and TRBJ2-3, with D hard to call. Germline CDR1 reads SEHNR; CDR2 reads FQNEAQ (reference sequence). Trimming removed 5 bases at V and 5 bases at J, with 11 bases between. The CDR3 has 13 amino acids. CDR3 sequence: CASSRLKGDTQYF. The CDR3 region has the DNA TGTGCCAGCAGCCGTTTAAAGGGAGATACGCAGTATTTT.

The J gene is TRBJ2-7, the V gene TRBV7-2, with D unclear. V was trimmed by 5 bases and J by 0 bases, leaving 8 bases between them. CDR1 and CDR2 from the germline V gene are SGHTA and FQGNSA. This CDR3 is built from 13 residues. CDR3 loop: CASSTAGSYEQYF. In nucleotides, the CDR3 is TGTGCCAGCAGCACAGCAGGCTCCTACGAGCAGTACTTC.

This clonotype was seen ten or more times. This chain uses TRBV12-3 or TRBV12-4 with TRBJ1-1; 10 bases line up with TRBD1. The CDR3 runs 14 residues. V trimming: 5 bases; J trimming: 5 bases; junction bases outside the gene matches: 5. This CDR3 reads CASSLGQGVTEAFF. CDR3 bases: TGTGCCAGCAGTCTCGGACAGGGGGTGACTGAAGCTTTCTTT.

The chain carries TRBV7-6 and TRBJ1-6; D gene unclear. The CDR3 runs to 13 residues. Trimming took off 4 bases at V and 9 bases at J, with 10 bases between the two ends. Germline V gives CDR1 SGHVS, CDR2 FNYEAQ. CDR3 DNA sequence: TGTGCCAGCAGCTCGTCGGTGCGTTCACCCCTCCACTTT. Translated: CASSSSVRSPLHF.

The table lists this clonotype with a few counts. V is TRBV10-2 and J is TRBJ2-7, with TRBD2 matching 7 bases. CDR3 length: 13 residues. V shed 5 bases and J 0 bases; nucleotides not matched to a gene: 1. CDR1 is WSHSY, CDR2 SAAADI, per germline. For the CDR3, the DNA is TGCGCCAGCAGTAAGCGGGACTCCTACGAGCAGTACTTC. As protein: CASSKRDSYEQYF.

This clonotype came up many times. V gene TRBV10-3 combines with J gene TRBJ2-3; possible D gene TRBD1, 5 bases. The germline gives CDR1 ENHRY, CDR2 SYGVKD. Trimming stripped 2 bases from V and 1 base from J, with 7 bases between. The CDR3 extends over 14 amino acids. The CDR3 coding sequence is TGTGCCATCAGTGAGGTAGGGGGCACAGATACGCAGTATTTT. Its translation is CAISEVGGTDTQYF.

CDR3 nucleotides: TGTGCCAGCAGTTTATTTACCCTCCAGGGTGCAGATACGCAGTATTTT. Translated: CASSLFTLQGADTQYF. V gene TRBV27 combines with J gene TRBJ2-3; D is perhaps TRBD1 (5 bases). Germline V CDR1 and CDR2: MNHEY, SMNVEV (reference sequence). The CDR3 has 16 residues. V lost 1 base and J 4 bases, leaving 15 bases between the germline ends.

This clonotype has just a few counts. The V call is TRBV5-1, the J call TRBJ2-1, with 8 positions matching TRBD2. The V and J ends lost 0 bases and 5 bases, in that order; junction bases with no gene match: 7. Germline-derived CDR1 and CDR2 are SGHRS and YFSETQ. The CDR3 is 16 residues long. Written as DNA, the CDR3 is TGCGCCAGCAGCTTGGGGTTAGCGGGGAACAACAATGAGCAGTTCTTC. It codes for CASSLGLAGNNNEQFF.

The chain combines TRBV7-9 with TRBJ1-6, with D hard to call. The germline V gene encodes CDR1 SEHNR and CDR2 FQNEAQ (reference sequence). This CDR3 region has 15 residues. The V gene lost 1 base and the J gene lost 7 bases, with 11 bases spanning the gap. For the CDR3, the DNA is TGTGCCAGCAGCTTAGGACGCAGGATAAATTCACCCCTCCACTTT. Its protein product is CASSLGRRINSPLHF.

The genes are TRBV7-9 and TRBJ2-5; tentative D call: TRBD2 (6 bases). This CDR3 is built from 16 residues. The V end lost 2 bases, the J end lost 4 bases, and 17 bases lay between the germline ends. Per germline, CDR1 SEHNR and CDR2 FQNEAQ (reference sequence). CDR3: CASSLWGEMGRETQYF. CDR3 coding DNA: TGTGCCAGCAGCTTATGGGGGGAGATGGGTCGAGAGACCCAGTACTTC.

This clonotype was picked up a small number of times. This chain uses TRBV10-3 with TRBJ2-1; D unresolved. With 0 bases removed from V and 6 bases from J, the gap between germline ends came to 9 bases. The germline V gene encodes CDR1 ENHRY and CDR2 SYGVKD. The CDR3 has 14 residues. The CDR3 DNA is TGTGCCATCAGTGAGTCCCCCAAGAGCAATGAGCAGTTCTTC. Its protein product is CAISESPKSNEQFF.

This clonotype was seen more than once but under ten times. V usage is TRBV5-6 and J usage is TRBJ2-1; TRBD2 is a possible D gene (7 bases). CDR1 is SGHDT and CDR2 is YYEEEE in the germline V gene. The CDR3 consists of 16 residues. V was trimmed by 4 bases and J by 5 bases, leaving 19 bases between them. The CDR3 protein is CASSILGGGTHNEQFF. CDR3 in DNA: TGTGCCAGCAGCATATTGGGCGGGGGCACGCACAATGAGCAGTTCTTC. Variable domain in full (rest from reference TRBV5-6 and TRBJ2-1): DAGVTQSPTHLIKTRGQQVTLRCSPKSGHDTVSWYQQALGQGPQFIFQYYEEEERQRGNFPDRFSGHQFPNYSSELNVNALLLGDSALYLCASSILGGGTHNEQFFGPGTRLTVL.

The chain employs TRBV25-1 and TRBJ1-1; D not resolved. Germline lookup yields CDR1 MGHDK and CDR2 SYGVNS. The V end was cut by 1 base, the J end by 0 bases, with 12 bases between. The CDR3 length is 16 residues. This CDR3 reads CASSELIDPMNTEAFF. CDR3 DNA: TGTGCCAGCAGTGAATTAATAGACCCCATGAACACTGAAGCTTTCTTT.

There are a few counts of this clonotype. This sequence joins TRBV20-1 and TRBJ2-5; D is unclear. V was shortened by 2 bases and J by 5 bases, with 9 bases between the two germline ends. CDR1 and CDR2 (germline): DFQATT, SNEGSKA (reference sequence). The CDR3 has 12 amino acids. CDR3 in DNA: TGCAGTGCTAGACTCCGGAAGGAGACCCAGTACTTC. The encoded protein is CSARLRKETQYF.

This clonotype was counted ten times or more. This rearrangement joins TRBV29-1 to TRBJ1-1; no reliable D call. CDR1 is SQVTM and CDR2 is ANQGSEA in the germline V gene. CDR3 length equals 12 residues. Trimming cost V 8 bases and J 6 bases, with 16 bases left between them. The DNA for the CDR3 is TGCAGCCACTTTGGGGTAAAACCTGAAGCTTTCTTT. Protein product: CSHFGVKPEAFF.

The chain employs TRBV12-3 or TRBV12-4 and TRBJ2-1; TRBD2 agrees at 11 bases. The CDR3 totals 17 residues. The trim removed 5 bases at V and 4 bases at J, leaving 10 bases unmatched. The CDR3 DNA reads as TGTGCCAGCAGTCCGTTGACTAGCGGGATCGGTTACAATGAGCAGTTCTTC. This translates into CASSPLTSGIGYNEQFF.

The CDR3 coding sequence is TGCAGTGCTAGCGGAGTTTACAATGAGCAGTTCTTC. This translates into CSASGVYNEQFF. The chain couples TRBV20-1 to TRBJ2-1; D is uncertain. V shed 3 bases and J shed 4 bases, with 7 bases lying between them. The CDR3 runs 12 residues. Germline V gene sequence: CDR1 DFQATT, CDR2 SNEGSKA (reference sequence).

The chain carries TRBV12-3 or TRBV12-4 and TRBJ2-3, with no clear D. This CDR3 is 15 amino acids long. V was shortened by 4 bases and J by 4 bases, with 15 bases between the two germline ends. The CDR3 loop reads CASSSGFRISDTQYF. The DNA of the CDR3 is TGTGCCAGCAGTTCAGGCTTCAGAATATCAGATACGCAGTATTTT.

J is TRBJ1-1 and V is TRBV18; D perhaps matches TRBD1 (5 bases). V gave up 10 bases and J gave up 2 bases, with 14 bases separating them. Germline loops: CDR1 KGHSH, CDR2 LQKENI. The CDR3 covers 13 residues. This CDR3 reads CATASGGNTEAFF. The CDR3 nucleotides are TGTGCCACTGCAAGCGGGGGAAACACTGAAGCTTTCTTT.

This clonotype has only a few counts. The chain couples TRBV20-1 to TRBJ2-1; D possibly corresponds to TRBD2 (5 bases). V was pared by 2 bases and J by 5 bases, with 16 bases between. Looked up from germline, CDR1 is DFQATT and CDR2 is SNEGSKA (reference sequence). This CDR3 contains 15 residues. CDR3 loop: CSARIGGLSNNEQFF. In nucleotides, the CDR3 is TGCAGTGCTAGAATAGGCGGGCTATCCAACAATGAGCAGTTCTTC.

J is TRBJ1-1 and V is TRBV6-1; the D is unclear. The CDR3 covers 13 residues. The V gene lost 7 bases and the J gene lost 0 bases, with 9 bases spanning the gap. The germline CDR1 and CDR2 sequences are MNHNS and SASEGT. In DNA, the CDR3 is TGTGCCAGCATCAAGACTGTGAACACTGAAGCTTTCTTT. Amino acids: CASIKTVNTEAFF.

The J gene is TRBJ1-4, the V gene TRBV7-9, with D perhaps matching TRBD1 (5 bases). CDR1 and CDR2 from the germline V gene are SEHNR and FQNEAQ (reference sequence). The CDR3 extends over 13 amino acids. V lost 5 bases and J lost 10, with 14 bases in between. The CDR3: CASSAQGAGKLFF. CDR3 DNA sequence: TGTGCCAGCAGCGCCCAGGGTGCGGGAAAACTGTTTTTT.

V usage is TRBV14 and J usage is TRBJ2-1; D remains unclear. CDR3 length: 13 amino acids. The V end was cut by 3 bases, the J end by 12 bases, with 15 bases between. CDR1 and CDR2 (germline): SGHDN, FVKESK. The CDR3 DNA follows: TGTGCCAGCAGCCAGTCCGGTAGGAGATGGCAGTTCTTC. It yields the protein CASSQSGRRWQFF.

Only a few counts were recorded for this clonotype. The chain couples TRBV12-3 or TRBV12-4 to TRBJ2-5; tentatively, D is TRBD1 or TRBD2 (5 bases each). The V and J ends lost 5 bases and 3 bases respectively, with 13 bases between them. The CDR3 length is 14 residues. DNA for the CDR3: TGTGCCAGCAGTCAAGGGACGATAAAAGAGACCCAGTACTTC. Protein sequence: CASSQGTIKETQYF.

The chain has TRBV7-9 and TRBJ2-5, with D possibly being TRBD2 (5 bases). From germline, CDR1 is SEHNR and CDR2 FQNEAQ (reference sequence). V was shortened by 5 bases and J by 5 bases, with 21 bases between the two germline ends. The CDR3 is made up of 16 amino acids. The chain's CDR3 is CASSPRSSGIGETQYF. CDR3 bases: TGTGCCAGCAGCCCCCGTTCGTCGGGGATCGGGGAGACCCAGTACTTC.

The rearrangement uses TRBV12-3 or TRBV12-4 and TRBJ2-3; no definite D call. The CDR3 consists of 14 residues. V gave up 2 bases and J gave up 6 bases, with 12 bases separating them. The CDR3 here is CASSLRTDVDTQYF. Written as DNA, the CDR3 is TGTGCCAGCAGTTTACGGACCGACGTCGATACGCAGTATTTT.

V is TRBV25-1 and J is TRBJ1-2; tentative D call: TRBD1 (5 bases). This CDR3 has 13 amino acids. Trimming removed 8 bases at V and 4 bases at J, with 14 bases between. The germline gives CDR1 MGHDK, CDR2 SYGVNS. The chain's CDR3 is CASGDHAGYGYTF. CDR3 DNA: TGTGCCAGCGGGGACCACGCGGGCTATGGCTACACCTTC.

This clonotype was seen only a few times. The J gene is TRBJ1-2, the V gene TRBV18; TRBD1 agrees at 7 bases. Germline V lookup: CDR1 KGHSH, CDR2 LQKENI. CDR3 size: 13 residues. V lost 0 bases to trimming and J lost 12 bases; unmatched junction nucleotides: 7. The CDR3 region has the DNA TGTGCCAGCTCACCACCGGAAGGGGGCGAGGACACCTTC. The encoded protein is CASSPPEGGEDTF. Full variable domain (missing parts from reference TRBV18 and TRBJ1-2): NAGVMQNPRHLVRRRGQEARLRCSPMKGHSHVYWYRQLPEEGLKFMVYLQKENIIDESGMPKERFSAEFPKEGPSILRIQQVVRGDSAAYFCASSPPEGGEDTFGSGTRLTVV.

The CDR3 is CASSFLRSSSYGYTF. CDR3 DNA sequence: TGTGCCAGCAGTTTCCTTCGATCATCCAGCTATGGCTACACCTTC. The V and J genes are TRBV6-5 and TRBJ1-2; D gene unclear. V gave up 4 bases and J gave up 4 bases, with 16 bases separating them. The CDR3 spans 15 residues. CDR1 and CDR2 (germline): MNHEY, SVGAGI.

This clonotype turned up a few times. The genes are TRBV4-1 and TRBJ2-1; tentatively, D is TRBD2 (6 bases). The ends were cut back, 2 bases at V and 0 bases at J, with 11 bases in the middle. Looked up from germline, CDR1 is MGHRA and CDR2 is YSYEKL. The length of the CDR3 is 16 residues. CDR3 sequence (DNA): TGCGCCAGCAGCCAACGGGACTCGAGCTCCTACAATGAGCAGTTCTTC. Translated, it gives CASSQRDSSSYNEQFF.